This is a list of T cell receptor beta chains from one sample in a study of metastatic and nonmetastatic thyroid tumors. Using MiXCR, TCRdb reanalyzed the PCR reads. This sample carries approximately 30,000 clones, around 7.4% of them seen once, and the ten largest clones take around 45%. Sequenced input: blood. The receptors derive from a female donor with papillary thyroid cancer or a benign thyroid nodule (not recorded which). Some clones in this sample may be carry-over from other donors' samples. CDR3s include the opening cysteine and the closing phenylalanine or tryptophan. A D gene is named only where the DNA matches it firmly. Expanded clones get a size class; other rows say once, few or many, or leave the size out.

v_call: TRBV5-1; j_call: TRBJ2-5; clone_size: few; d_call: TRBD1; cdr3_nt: TGCGCCAGCAGCCAAACCGGGACAGGGGGCAGGGAGACCCAGTACTTC; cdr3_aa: CASSQTGTGGRETQYF
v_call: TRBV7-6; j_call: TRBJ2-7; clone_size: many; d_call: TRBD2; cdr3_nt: TGTGCCAGCAGCTTAGAGGCTAGCGGGGGATTCGGGTCATACGAGCAGTACTTC; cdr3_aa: CASSLEASGGFGSYEQYF
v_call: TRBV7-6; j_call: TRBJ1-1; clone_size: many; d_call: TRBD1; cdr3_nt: TGTGCCAGCAGACGGGACAGGGCCGGTGGTGAAGCTTTCTTT; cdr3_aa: CASRRDRAGGEAFF
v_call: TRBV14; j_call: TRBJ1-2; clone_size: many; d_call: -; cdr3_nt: TGTGCCAGCAGCCAAGAGGCAGGCAACCCCACCTCTGGCTACACCTTC; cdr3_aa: CASSQEAGNPTSGYTF
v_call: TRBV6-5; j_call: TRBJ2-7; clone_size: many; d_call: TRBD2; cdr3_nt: TGTGCCAGCAGTTACTCGAGCGGGGGCCCCTACGAGCAGTACTTC; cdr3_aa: CASSYSSGGPYEQYF
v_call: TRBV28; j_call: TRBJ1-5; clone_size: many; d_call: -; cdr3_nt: TGTGCCAGCAGTTTGGGGTCAAAACCTAGCAATCAGCCCCAGCATTTT; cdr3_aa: CASSLGSKPSNQPQHF
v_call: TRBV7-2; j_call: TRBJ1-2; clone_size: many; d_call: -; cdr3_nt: TGTGCCAGCAGCTTAGCGCCCGGGGCAGCATACTATGGCTACACCTTC; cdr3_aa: CASSLAPGAAYYGYTF
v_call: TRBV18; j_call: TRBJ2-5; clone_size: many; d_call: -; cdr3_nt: TGTGCCAGCTCACCGGTGGGCCAAGAGACCCAGTACTTC; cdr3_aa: CASSPVGQETQYF
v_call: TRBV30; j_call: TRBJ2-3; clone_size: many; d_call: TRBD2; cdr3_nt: TGTGCCTGGAGTGCGAGGACTAGCGGCACAGATACGCAGTATTTT; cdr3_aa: CAWSARTSGTDTQYF
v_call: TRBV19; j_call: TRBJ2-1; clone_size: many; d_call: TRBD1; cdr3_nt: TGTGCCAGTGCGGCCAGGGACAGGGCAGACAATGAGCAGTTCTTC; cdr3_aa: CASAARDRADNEQFF
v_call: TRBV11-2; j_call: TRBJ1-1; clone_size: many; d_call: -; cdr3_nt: TGTGCCAGCAGCTTAGTTGGCGGCAGGCTGGTCACTGAAGCTTTCTTT; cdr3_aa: CASSLVGGRLVTEAFF
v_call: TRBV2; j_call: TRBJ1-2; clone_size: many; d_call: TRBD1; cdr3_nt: TGTGCCAGCAGTGCGGACAGGCCAGCTAACTATGGCTACACCTTC; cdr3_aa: CASSADRPANYGYTF
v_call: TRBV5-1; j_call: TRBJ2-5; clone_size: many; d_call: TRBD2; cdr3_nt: TGCGCCAGCAGCCCCGGGACTAGCCAAGAGACCCAGTACTTC; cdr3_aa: CASSPGTSQETQYF
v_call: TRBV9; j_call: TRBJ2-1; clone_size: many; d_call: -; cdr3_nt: TGTGCCAGCAGCACAGAGGAGGCGGTAGGGGCTACCAATGAGCAGTTCTTC; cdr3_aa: CASSTEEAVGATNEQFF
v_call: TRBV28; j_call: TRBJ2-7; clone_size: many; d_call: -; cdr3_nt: TGTGCCAGCAGTTGGGCCGGATACAGTTACGAGCAGTACTTC; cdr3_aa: CASSWAGYSYEQYF
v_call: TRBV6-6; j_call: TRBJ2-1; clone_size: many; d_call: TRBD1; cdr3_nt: TGTGCCAGCAGTTACGAGACAGGGGCGATTTTTGGGAATAATGAGCAGTTCTTC; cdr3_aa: CASSYETGAIFGNNEQFF
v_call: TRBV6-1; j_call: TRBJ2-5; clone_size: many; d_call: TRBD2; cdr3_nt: TGTGCCAGCAGAGAAGCCGGGACTAGCGTTCCCCAAGAGACCCAGTACTTC; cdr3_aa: CASREAGTSVPQETQYF
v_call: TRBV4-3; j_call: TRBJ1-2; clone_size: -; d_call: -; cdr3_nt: TGCGCCAGCAGCCCCGGGGGCCGAGCTAACTATGGCTACACCTTC; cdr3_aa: CASSPGGRANYGYTF
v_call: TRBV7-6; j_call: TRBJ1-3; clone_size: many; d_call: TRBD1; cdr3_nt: TGTGCCAGCAGCCGGACAGGGGCGGGAAACACCATATATTTT; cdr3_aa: CASSRTGAGNTIYF
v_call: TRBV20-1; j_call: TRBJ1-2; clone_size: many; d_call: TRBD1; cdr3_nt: TGCAGTGCTGAGGGGGGACAGGGGGCGCGAAACTATGGCTACACCTTC; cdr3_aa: CSAEGGQGARNYGYTF
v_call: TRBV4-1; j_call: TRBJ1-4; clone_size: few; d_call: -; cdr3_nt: TGCGCCAGCAGCCGTGATTCGGAACTGTTTTTT; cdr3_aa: CASSRDSELFF
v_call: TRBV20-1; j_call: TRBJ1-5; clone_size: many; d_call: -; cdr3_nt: TGCAGTGCCCAATCGGGGGTCTGGCAGCCCCAGCATTTT; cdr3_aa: CSAQSGVWQPQHF
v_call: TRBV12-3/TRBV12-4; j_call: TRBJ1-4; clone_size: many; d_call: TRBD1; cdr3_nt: TGTGCCAGCAGTTTAGGACAGGGGGGTGAAAAACTGTTTTTT; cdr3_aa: CASSLGQGGEKLFF
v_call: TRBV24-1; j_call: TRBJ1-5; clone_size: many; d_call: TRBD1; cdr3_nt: TGTGCCACCAGTGATTCAGGGGGAAAGACGCAGCCCCAGCATTTT; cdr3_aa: CATSDSGGKTQPQHF
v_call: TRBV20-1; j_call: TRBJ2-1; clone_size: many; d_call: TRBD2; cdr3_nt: TGCAGTGCTAGAGATCAGTTACTAGCGGGGAATGAGCAGTTCTTC; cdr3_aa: CSARDQLLAGNEQFF
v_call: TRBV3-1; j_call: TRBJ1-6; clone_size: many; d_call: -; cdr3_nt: TGTGCCAGCAGACAGGGTATGGGGATCGGTTCACCCCTCCACTTT; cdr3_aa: CASRQGMGIGSPLHF
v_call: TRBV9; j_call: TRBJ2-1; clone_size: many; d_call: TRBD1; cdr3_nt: TGTGCCAGCAGCTTCAGTTGGGCCCTAGGGGACAGTTACAATGAGCAGTTCTTC; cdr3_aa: CASSFSWALGDSYNEQFF
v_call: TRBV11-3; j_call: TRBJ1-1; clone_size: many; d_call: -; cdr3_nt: TGTGCCAGCAGCTTAACCCCTCGGGGGCAAGCTTTCTTT; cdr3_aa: CASSLTPRGQAFF
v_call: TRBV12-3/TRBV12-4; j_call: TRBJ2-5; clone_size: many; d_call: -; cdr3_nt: TGTGCCAGCAGTGCCGGAGAGACCCAGTACTTC; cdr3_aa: CASSAGETQYF
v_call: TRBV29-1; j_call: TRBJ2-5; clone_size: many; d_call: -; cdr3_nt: TGCAGCGGGCTAGTGCTCCAAGAGACCCAGTACTTC; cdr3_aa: CSGLVLQETQYF
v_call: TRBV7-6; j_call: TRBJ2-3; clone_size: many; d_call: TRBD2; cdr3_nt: TGTGCCAGCAGCTTATTAGCGGGAGCCGGAGATACGCAGTATTTT; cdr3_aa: CASSLLAGAGDTQYF
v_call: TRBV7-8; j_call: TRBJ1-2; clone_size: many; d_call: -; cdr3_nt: TGTGCCAGCAGCTTGGCTCACCAAAGTAACTATGGCTACACCTTC; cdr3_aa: CASSLAHQSNYGYTF
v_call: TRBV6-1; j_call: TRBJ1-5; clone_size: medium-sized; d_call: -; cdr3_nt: TGTGCCAGCACACCCGTTAGCAATCAGCCCCAGCATTTT; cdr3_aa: CASTPVSNQPQHF
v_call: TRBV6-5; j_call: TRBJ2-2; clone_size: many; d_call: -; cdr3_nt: TGTGCCAGCAGCTACTATAGGGGGGCGAACACCGGGGAGCTGTTTTTT; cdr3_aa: CASSYYRGANTGELFF
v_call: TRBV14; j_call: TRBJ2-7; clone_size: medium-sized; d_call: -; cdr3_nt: TGTGCCAGCAGCCAGGGGAGCGAGCAGTACTTC; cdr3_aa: CASSQGSEQYF
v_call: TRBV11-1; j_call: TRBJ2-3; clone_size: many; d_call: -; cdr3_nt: TGTGCCAGCAGCTTAGCGGCCGGAGGTGGTACAGATACGCAGTATTTT; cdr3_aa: CASSLAAGGGTDTQYF
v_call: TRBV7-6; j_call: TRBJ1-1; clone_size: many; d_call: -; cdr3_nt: TGTGCCAGCAGCCCTCGGGCGGAGTCGGACACTGAAGCTTTCTTT; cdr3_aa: CASSPRAESDTEAFF
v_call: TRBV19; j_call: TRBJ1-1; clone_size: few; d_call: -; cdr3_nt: TGTGCCAGTAGACGCCGGGGCATGAACACTGAAGCTTTCTTT; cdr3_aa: CASRRRGMNTEAFF
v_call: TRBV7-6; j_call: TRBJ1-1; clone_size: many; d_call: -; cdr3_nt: TGTGCCAGCAGCCCCCCAGGCGTTCTGAACACTGAAGCTTTCTTT; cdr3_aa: CASSPPGVLNTEAFF
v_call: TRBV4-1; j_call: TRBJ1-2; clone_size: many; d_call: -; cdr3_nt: TGCGCCAGCAGCCAGGCCGGGACACATGGCTACACCTTC; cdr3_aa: CASSQAGTHGYTF
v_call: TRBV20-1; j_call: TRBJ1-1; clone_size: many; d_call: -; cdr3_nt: TGCAGTGCTAGAGATTGGAGGGCTGAAGACACTGAAGCTTTCTTT; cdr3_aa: CSARDWRAEDTEAFF
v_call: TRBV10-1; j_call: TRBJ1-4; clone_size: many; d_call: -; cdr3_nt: TGCGCCACCTCGACGGGACTGGATGAAAAACTGTTTTTT; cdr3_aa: CATSTGLDEKLFF
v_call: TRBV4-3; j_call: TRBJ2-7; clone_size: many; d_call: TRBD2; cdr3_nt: TGCGCCAGCAGCCTGCGCCCGGGGGGGGATTGGGAGCAGTACTTC; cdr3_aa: CASSLRPGGDWEQYF
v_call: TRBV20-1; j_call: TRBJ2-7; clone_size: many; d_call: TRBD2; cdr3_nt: TGCAGTGCTAGAAAGAGACTAGCGGGGGGCTACGAGCAGTACTTC; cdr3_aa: CSARKRLAGGYEQYF
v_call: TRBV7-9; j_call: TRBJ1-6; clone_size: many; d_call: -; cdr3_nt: TGTGCCAGCAGCTCGGGGACTGAGATTAATTCACCCCTCCACTTT; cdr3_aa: CASSSGTEINSPLHF
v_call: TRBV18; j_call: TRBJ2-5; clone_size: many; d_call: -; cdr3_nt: TGTGCCAGCTCACCAGGGGGCCAAGAGACCCAGTACTTC; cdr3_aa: CASSPGGQETQYF
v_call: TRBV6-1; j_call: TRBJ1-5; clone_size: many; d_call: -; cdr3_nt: TGTGCCAGCAGTGTCGGGGGGAGGCTCAATCAGCCCCAGCATTTT; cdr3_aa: CASSVGGRLNQPQHF
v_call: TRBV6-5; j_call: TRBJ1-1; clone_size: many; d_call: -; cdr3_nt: TGTGCCAGCAGTTACGGGGGTAGGACTGAAGCTTTCTTT; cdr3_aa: CASSYGGRTEAFF
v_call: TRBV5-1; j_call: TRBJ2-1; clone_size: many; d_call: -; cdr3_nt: TGCGCCAGCAGCTTGTCTTCGGGAGATGAGCAGTTCTTC; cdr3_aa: CASSLSSGDEQFF
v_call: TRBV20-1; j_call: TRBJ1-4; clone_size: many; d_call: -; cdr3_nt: TGCAGTGCTAGAGATCCGGGTCCGGGTAATGAAAAACTGTTTTTT; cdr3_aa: CSARDPGPGNEKLFF
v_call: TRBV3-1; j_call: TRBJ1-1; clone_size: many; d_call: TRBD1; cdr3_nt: TGTGCCAGCAGCCTTTCAGGGGGTGAAGCTTTCTTT; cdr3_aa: CASSLSGGEAFF
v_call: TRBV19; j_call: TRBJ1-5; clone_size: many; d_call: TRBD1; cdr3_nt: TGTGCCAGTAGAACATTGGGGACAGGGACTACGAATCAGCCCCAGCATTTT; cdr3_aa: CASRTLGTGTTNQPQHF
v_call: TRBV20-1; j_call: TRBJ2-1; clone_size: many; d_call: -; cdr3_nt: TGCAGTGCTAGAGGGACTGCGGAGAGGAGGTCCTACAATGAGCAGTTCTTC; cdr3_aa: CSARGTAERRSYNEQFF
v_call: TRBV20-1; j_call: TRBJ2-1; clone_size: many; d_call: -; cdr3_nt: TGCAGTGCGGGTGACGCGGGGCTAGCCTACAATGAGCAGTTCTTC; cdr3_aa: CSAGDAGLAYNEQFF
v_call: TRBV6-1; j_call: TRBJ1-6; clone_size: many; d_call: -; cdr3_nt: TGTGCCAGCAGTACGTACAGAGGCCAGTCACCCCTCCACTTT; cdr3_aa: CASSTYRGQSPLHF